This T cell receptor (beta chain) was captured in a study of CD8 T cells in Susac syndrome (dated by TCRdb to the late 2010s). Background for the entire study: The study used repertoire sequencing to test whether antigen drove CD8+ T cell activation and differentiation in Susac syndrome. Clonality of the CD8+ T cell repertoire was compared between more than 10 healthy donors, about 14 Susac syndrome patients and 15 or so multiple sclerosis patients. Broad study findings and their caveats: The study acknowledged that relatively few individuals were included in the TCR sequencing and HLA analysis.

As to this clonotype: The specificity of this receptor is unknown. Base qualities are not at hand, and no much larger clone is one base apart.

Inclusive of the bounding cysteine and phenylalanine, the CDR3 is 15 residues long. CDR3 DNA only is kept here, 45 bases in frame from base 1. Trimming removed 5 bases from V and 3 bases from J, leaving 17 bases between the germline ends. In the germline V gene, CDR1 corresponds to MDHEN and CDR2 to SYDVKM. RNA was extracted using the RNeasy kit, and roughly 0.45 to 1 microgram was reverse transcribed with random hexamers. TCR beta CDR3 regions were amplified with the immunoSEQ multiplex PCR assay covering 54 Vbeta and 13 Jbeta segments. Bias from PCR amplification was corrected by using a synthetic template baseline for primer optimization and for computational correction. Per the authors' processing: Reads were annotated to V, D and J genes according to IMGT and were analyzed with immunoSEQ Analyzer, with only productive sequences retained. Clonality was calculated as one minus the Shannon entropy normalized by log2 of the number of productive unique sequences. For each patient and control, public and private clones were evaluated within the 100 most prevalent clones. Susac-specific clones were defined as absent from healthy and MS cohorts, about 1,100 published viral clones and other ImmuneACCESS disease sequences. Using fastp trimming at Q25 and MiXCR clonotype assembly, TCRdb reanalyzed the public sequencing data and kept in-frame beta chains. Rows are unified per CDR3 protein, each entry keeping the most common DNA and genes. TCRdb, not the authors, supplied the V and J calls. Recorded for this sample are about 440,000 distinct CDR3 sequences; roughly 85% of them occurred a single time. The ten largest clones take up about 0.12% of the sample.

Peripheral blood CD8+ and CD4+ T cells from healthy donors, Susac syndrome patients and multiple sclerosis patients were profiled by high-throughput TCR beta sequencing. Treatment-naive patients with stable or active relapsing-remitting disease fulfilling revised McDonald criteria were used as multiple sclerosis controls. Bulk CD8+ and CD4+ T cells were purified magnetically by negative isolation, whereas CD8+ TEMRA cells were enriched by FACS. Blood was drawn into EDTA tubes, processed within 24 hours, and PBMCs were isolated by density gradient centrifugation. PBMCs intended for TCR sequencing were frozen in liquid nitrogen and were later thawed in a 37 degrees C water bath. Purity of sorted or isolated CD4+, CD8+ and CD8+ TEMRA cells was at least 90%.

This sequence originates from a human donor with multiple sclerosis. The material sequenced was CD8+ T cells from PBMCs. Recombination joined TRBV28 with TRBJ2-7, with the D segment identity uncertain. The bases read TGTGCCAGCAGTATATCGGCAAGTTGGAACTACGAGCAGTACTTC. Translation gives CASSISASWNYEQYF.